This T cell receptor beta chain comes out of a study of OX40 agonist ivuxolimab in advanced cancers. Study overall: Intravenous ivuxolimab was administered to patients every 2 weeks at 0.01 to 10 mg/kg. Patients achieving partial responses numbered three: one hepatocellular carcinoma case and two cutaneous melanoma cases.

Clones were sequenced by immunoSEQ multiplex PCR, and TCRdb holds only the in-frame ones, with some missing. The sample holds about 94,000 clones; about nine tenths are singletons and the top ten take 0.31%. Blood specimens came from baseline, cycle 4 day 1, and cycle 7 day 1. The CDR3 is 15 amino acids. Germline CDR1 and CDR2: LNHDA and SQIVND (reference sequence). The V end lost 4 bases, the J end lost 7 bases, and 17 bases lay between the germline ends. This TCR derives from an adult with an advanced solid tumor such as melanoma, head and neck, liver or kidney cancer. This specimen consisted of CD4+ or CD8+ T cells sorted from blood, obtained in a trial of the OX40 agonist ivuxolimab. V is TRBV19 and J is TRBJ1-5, with D possibly TRBD1 on 6 matching bases. The CDR3 spells CASSRYRATVQPQHF. The CDR3 nucleotides read TGTGCCAGTAGTAGATACAGGGCAACGGTCCAGCCCCAGCATTTT. Based on the CDR3 plus reference TRBV19 and TRBJ1-5, the full variable domain is DGGITQSPKYLFRKEGQNVTLSCEQNLNHDAMYWYRQDPGQGLRLIYYSQIVNDFQKGDIAEGYSVSREKKESFPLTVTSAQKNPTAFYLCASSRYRATVQPQHFGDGTRLSIL.